This entry lists 17 T cell receptor beta chains sequenced from one sample in a study of OX40 agonist ivuxolimab in advanced cancers. Clones were read by immunoSEQ multiplex PCR, and TCRdb kept only the in-frame ones, dropping some. The table has almost 85,000 clones, about 86% seen once. This sample comprised CD4+ or CD8+ T cells sorted from blood, obtained in a trial of the OX40 agonist ivuxolimab. These receptors were obtained from an adult with an advanced solid tumor such as melanoma, head and neck, liver or kidney cancer.

The genes are TRBV12-5 and TRBJ1-2; TRBD1 aligns across 8 bases. CDR1 is LGHNT and CDR2 is FRNRAP in the germline V gene. This CDR3 has 17 residues. Unmatched junction bases numbered 11, after V lost 1 base and J lost 4 bases. The CDR3 is CASGLDDGQGLPYGYTF. The CDR3 DNA follows: TGTGCTAGTGGTTTGGACGATGGACAGGGCCTTCCCTATGGCTACACCTTC.

The gene calls are TRBV6-5 and TRBJ2-5; 11 bases map to TRBD2. CDR3 length equals 15 residues. The ends lost 6 bases at V and 6 bases at J; junction bases unmatched: 9. Germline-derived CDR1 and CDR2 are MNHEY and SVGAGI. The CDR3 protein is CASSSLAGGGKTQYF. CDR3 sequence (DNA): TGTGCCAGCAGCTCTCTAGCGGGAGGCGGGAAGACCCAGTACTTC.

The chain employs TRBV5-1 and TRBJ2-2, with D perhaps TRBD1 or TRBD2 (6 bases each). This CDR3 is 14 amino acids long. The V gene's germline CDR1 is SGHRS and CDR2 YFSETQ. V was trimmed by 6 bases and J by 0 bases, leaving 9 bases between them. CDR3 amino acids: CASKEGANTGELFF. The CDR3 DNA is TGCGCCAGCAAGGAGGGGGCGAACACCGGGGAGCTGTTTTTT.

The rearrangement joins TRBV7-9 to TRBJ1-5, with D tentatively TRBD1 (6 bases). The CDR3 has 14 residues. Trimming removed 5 bases at V and 3 bases at J, with 11 bases between. Per the germline V gene, CDR1 is SEHNR and CDR2 is FQNEAQ (reference sequence). The CDR3: CASSRGQDNQPQHF. For the CDR3, the DNA is TGTGCCAGCAGCCGGGGGCAGGACAATCAGCCCCAGCATTTT.

The CDR3 DNA sequence: TGTGCCGCCTCGCGAGACTCCGGGAAGGAGCAGTACTTC. Protein: CAASRDSGKEQYF. The chain recombines TRBV19 with TRBJ2-7; tentative D call: TRBD2 (5 bases). V lost 11 bases and J 7 bases, leaving 21 bases between the germline ends. Germline V gene lookup returns CDR1 LNHDA and CDR2 SQIVND (reference sequence). This CDR3 contains 13 residues.

The CDR3 here is CASSFPTPRGSYNEQFF. DNA for the CDR3: TGTGCCAGCAGCTTTCCGACGCCCAGGGGCTCCTACAATGAGCAGTTCTTC. V gene TRBV7-9 combines with J gene TRBJ2-1, with D perhaps matching TRBD1 (6 bases). V lost 3 bases and J lost 0, with 15 bases in between. The CDR3 extends over 17 amino acids. Germline V CDR1 and CDR2: SEHNR, FQNEAQ (reference sequence).

The V gene is TRBV7-3, the J gene TRBJ2-3, with D perhaps TRBD1 (5 bases). Germline values: CDR1 SGHTA, CDR2 FQGTGA. This CDR3 has 14 amino acids. V gave up 5 bases and J gave up 0 bases, with 9 bases separating them. The CDR3 nucleotides are TGTGCCAGCAGCCCCCAGGGCAGCACAGATACGCAGTATTTT. Translation: CASSPQGSTDTQYF.

The J gene is TRBJ1-4, the V gene TRBV7-2; possible D gene TRBD1, 6 bases. The CDR3 covers 14 residues. Looked up from germline, CDR1 is SGHTA and CDR2 is FQGNSA. V shed 4 bases and J shed 0 bases, with 6 bases lying between them. CDR3 bases: TGTGCCAGCAGCTGGACAGCAACTAATGAAAAACTGTTTTTT. Its translation is CASSWTATNEKLFF.

This clone was seen a single time. The rearrangement joins TRBV7-2 to TRBJ1-5; D unresolved. Germline-derived CDR1 and CDR2 are SGHTA and FQGNSA. Trimming shortened V by 4 bases and J by 4 bases, and 8 bases separated the two germline ends. This CDR3 spans 13 amino acids. In DNA form, the CDR3 reads TGTGCCAGCAGCTCGACCGCTAATCAGCCCCAGCATTTT. This codes for CASSSTANQPQHF. Variable domain in full (rest from reference TRBV7-2 and TRBJ1-5): GAGVSQSPSNKVTEKGKDVELRCDPISGHTALYWYRQSLGQGLEFLIYFQGNSAPDKSGLPSDRFSAERTGGSVSTLTIQRTQQEDSAVYLCASSSTANQPQHFGDGTRLSIL.

J is TRBJ1-2 and V is TRBV19; D might be TRBD1 (6 bases). This CDR3 has 15 residues. Germline V gives CDR1 LNHDA, CDR2 SQIVND (reference sequence). V lost 4 bases and J 4 bases, leaving 16 bases between the germline ends. In nucleotides, the CDR3 is TGTGCCAGTAGTAAGGGGGAGAGAGATGTCTATGGCTACACCTTC. Amino acid sequence: CASSKGERDVYGYTF.

The chain recombines TRBV15 with TRBJ2-2; possibly TRBD1 for D (5 bases). The CDR3 covers 13 residues. From germline, CDR1 is LNHNV and CDR2 YYDKDF (reference sequence). V was cut by 2 bases and J by 7 bases, with 8 bases left in between. CDR3 sequence reads: CATSRKGDGELFF. CDR3 coding DNA: TGTGCCACCAGCAGAAAAGGGGACGGGGAGCTGTTTTTT.

V usage is TRBV6-5 and J usage is TRBJ2-7, with a weak D call TRBD1 (5 bases). V was cut by 5 bases and J by 5 bases, with 16 bases left in between. Germline V gene data show CDR1 as MNHEY and CDR2 as SVGAGI. This CDR3 contains 14 residues. DNA of the CDR3: TGTGCCAGCAGTGGTCGGAACAGGCTAAACGAGCAGTACTTC. Its translation is CASSGRNRLNEQYF.

This clone has a handful of counts. This chain uses TRBV11-3 with TRBJ1-1, with TRBD1 as a possible D gene (5 bases). V lost 5 bases and J lost 1, with 8 bases in between. Germline V gene lookup returns CDR1 SGHNT and CDR2 YENEEA. This CDR3 is built from 13 residues. CDR3 sequence: CASSRTPNTEAFF. The CDR3 region has the DNA TGTGCCAGCAGCAGGACACCGAACACTGAAGCTTTCTTT.

The chain couples TRBV2 to TRBJ1-2; D remains unclear. Germline V gene lookup returns CDR1 SNHLY and CDR2 FYNNEI. Trimming stripped 4 bases from V and 4 bases from J, with 10 bases between. The CDR3 covers 13 residues. CDR3 DNA: TGTGCCAGCAGTGGGGATGGGATCTATGGCTACACCTTC. This gives the protein CASSGDGIYGYTF.

V and J are TRBV4-2 and TRBJ1-4; 10 bases align to TRBD1. Trimming took 1 base from V and 6 from J; bases not matched to a gene: 11. The CDR3 covers 18 residues. Per the germline V gene, CDR1 is LGHNA and CDR2 is YNFKEQ. CDR3 sequence reads: CASSQGFRDRGRDEKLFF. DNA of the CDR3: TGTGCCAGCAGCCAAGGTTTCCGGGACAGGGGAAGAGATGAAAAACTGTTTTTT.

The chain joins TRBV11-1 to TRBJ2-2; possible D gene TRBD2, 6 bases. V shed 3 bases and J shed 3 bases, with 11 bases lying between them. This CDR3 contains 15 residues. Germline lookup yields CDR1 SGHAT and CDR2 FQDESV (reference sequence). The CDR3 loop reads CASSLDGGYTGELFF. CDR3 nucleotide sequence: TGTGCCAGCAGCTTGGACGGGGGATACACCGGGGAGCTGTTTTTT.

The rearrangement joins TRBV27 to TRBJ2-6; 8 bases match TRBD1. This CDR3 has 18 residues. Germline V gene lookup returns CDR1 MNHEY and CDR2 SMNVEV (reference sequence). Trimming cost V 5 bases and J 0 bases; bases outside gene matches: 9. The CDR3 loop reads CASSLTGGEISGANVLTF. CDR3 sequence (DNA): TGTGCCAGCAGTCTAACAGGGGGTGAAATCTCTGGGGCCAACGTCCTGACTTTC.